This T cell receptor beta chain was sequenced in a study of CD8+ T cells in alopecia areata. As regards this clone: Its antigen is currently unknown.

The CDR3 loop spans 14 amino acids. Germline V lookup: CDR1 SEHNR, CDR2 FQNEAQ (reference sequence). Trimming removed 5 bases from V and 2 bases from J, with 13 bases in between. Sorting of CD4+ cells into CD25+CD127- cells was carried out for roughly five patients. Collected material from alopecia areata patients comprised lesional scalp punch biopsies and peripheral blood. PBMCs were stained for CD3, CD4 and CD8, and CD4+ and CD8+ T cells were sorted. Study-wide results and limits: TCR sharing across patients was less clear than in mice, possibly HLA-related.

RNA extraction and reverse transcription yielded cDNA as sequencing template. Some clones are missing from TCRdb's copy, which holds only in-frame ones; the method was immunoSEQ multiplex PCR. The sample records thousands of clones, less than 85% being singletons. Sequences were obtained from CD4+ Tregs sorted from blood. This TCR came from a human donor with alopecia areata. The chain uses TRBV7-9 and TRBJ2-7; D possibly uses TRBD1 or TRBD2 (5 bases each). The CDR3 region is CASSPRDPTYEQYF. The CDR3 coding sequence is TGTGCCAGCAGCCCACGGGACCCAACCTACGAGCAGTACTTC.